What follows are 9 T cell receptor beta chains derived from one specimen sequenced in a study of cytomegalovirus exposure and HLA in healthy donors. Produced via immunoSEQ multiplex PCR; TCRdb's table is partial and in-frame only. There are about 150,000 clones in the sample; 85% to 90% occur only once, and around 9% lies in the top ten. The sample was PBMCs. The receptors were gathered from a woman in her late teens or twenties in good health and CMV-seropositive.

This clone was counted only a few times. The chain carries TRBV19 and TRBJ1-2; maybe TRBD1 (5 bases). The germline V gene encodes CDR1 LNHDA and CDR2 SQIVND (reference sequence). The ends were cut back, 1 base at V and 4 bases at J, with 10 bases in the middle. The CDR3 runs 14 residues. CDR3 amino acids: CASSIVAGPYGYTF. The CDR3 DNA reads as TGTGCCAGTAGTATAGTGGCAGGGCCCTATGGCTACACCTTC.

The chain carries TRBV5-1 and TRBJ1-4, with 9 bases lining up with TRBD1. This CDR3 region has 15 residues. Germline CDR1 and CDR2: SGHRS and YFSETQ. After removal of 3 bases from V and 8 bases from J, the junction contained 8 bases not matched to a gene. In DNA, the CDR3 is TGCGCCAGCAGCTCAGGACAGGGGTGGCCCGAAAAACTGTTTTTT. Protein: CASSSGQGWPEKLFF.

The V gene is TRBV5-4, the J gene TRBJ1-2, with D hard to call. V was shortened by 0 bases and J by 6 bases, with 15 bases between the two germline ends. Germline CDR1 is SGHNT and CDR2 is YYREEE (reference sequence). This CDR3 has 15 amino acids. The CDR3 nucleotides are TGTGCCAGCAGCTTGGTCGTGGGCCCCACGGATGGCTACACCTTC. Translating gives CASSLVVGPTDGYTF.

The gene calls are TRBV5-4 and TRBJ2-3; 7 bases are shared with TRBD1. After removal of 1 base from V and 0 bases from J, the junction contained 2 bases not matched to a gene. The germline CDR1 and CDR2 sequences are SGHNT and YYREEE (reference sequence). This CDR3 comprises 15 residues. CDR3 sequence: CASSLRGPSTDTQYF. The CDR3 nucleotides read TGTGCCAGCAGCTTGAGGGGGCCTAGCACAGATACGCAGTATTTT.

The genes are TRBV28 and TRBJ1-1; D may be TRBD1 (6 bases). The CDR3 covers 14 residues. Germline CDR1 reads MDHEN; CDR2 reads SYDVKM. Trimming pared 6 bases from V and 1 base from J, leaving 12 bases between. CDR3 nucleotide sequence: TGTGCCAGCAGCCGGGGGGGCGAGAACACTGAAGCTTTCTTT. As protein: CASSRGGENTEAFF.

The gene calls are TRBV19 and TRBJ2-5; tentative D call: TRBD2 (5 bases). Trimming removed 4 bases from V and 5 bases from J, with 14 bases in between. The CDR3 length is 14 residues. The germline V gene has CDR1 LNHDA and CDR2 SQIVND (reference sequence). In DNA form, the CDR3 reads TGTGCCAGTAGTAGCGGGCCGAGTGGGGAGACCCAGTACTTC. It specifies CASSSGPSGETQYF.

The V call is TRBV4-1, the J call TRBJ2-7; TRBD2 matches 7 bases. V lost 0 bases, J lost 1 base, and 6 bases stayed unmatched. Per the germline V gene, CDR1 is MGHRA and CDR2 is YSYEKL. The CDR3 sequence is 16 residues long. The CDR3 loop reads CASSQDPTGGSYEQYF. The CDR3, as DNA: TGCGCCAGCAGCCAAGATCCTACGGGGGGATCCTACGAGCAGTACTTC.

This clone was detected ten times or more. DNA for the CDR3: TGTGCCAGCAGTGAAGGGAGGAATTCACCCCTCCACTTT. It specifies CASSEGRNSPLHF. The V and J genes are TRBV2 and TRBJ1-6; D remains unclear. V was clipped by 1 base and J by 7 bases, with 5 bases between them. The germline V gene encodes CDR1 SNHLY and CDR2 FYNNEI. The CDR3 runs to 13 residues.

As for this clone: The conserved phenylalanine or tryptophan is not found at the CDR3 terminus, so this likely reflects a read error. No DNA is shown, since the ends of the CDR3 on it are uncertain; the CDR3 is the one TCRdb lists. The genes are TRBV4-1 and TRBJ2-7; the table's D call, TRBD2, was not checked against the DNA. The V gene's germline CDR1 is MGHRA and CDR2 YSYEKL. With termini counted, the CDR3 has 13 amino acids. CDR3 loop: CASSQLPYEPPHL.